The rows below give T cell receptor beta chains drawn from one sample of a study of beta chain features in type 1 diabetes. Clones were sequenced by immunoSEQ multiplex PCR, and TCRdb holds only the in-frame ones, with some missing. This table has hundreds of thousands of clones, around 10% appearing once. Sequenced sample: naive CD4+ T cells from blood. These receptors all come from a woman younger than 30 in good health. CDR3s include the opening cysteine and the closing phenylalanine or tryptophan. The D gene is left open where the match is weak. Clone size is stated in some rows and not others, as once, few, many or a class when expanded.

clone size,D gene,J gene,V gene,CDR3 DNA,CDR3 protein
few,TRBD2,TRBJ2-5,TRBV27,TGTGCCAGCAGTAATCTAGCGGGGGGGGTAGAGACCCAGTACTTC,CASSNLAGGVETQYF
NA,TRBD2,TRBJ2-1,TRBV7-3,TGTGCCAGCCGTCCAGCGGGGAGTTGGAATGAGCAGTTCTTC,CASRPAGSWNEQFF
NA,TRBD2,TRBJ2-2,TRBV6-6,TGTGCCAGCTCAGCGGGGGGCACCGGGGAGCTGTTTTTT,CASSAGGTGELFF
few,TRBD1,TRBJ2-7,TRBV28,TGTGCCAGCAGGTTAACAGGGGGGAGCGAGCAGTACTTC,CASRLTGGSEQYF
NA,TRBD1,TRBJ2-3,TRBV28,TGTGCCAGCAGCCTTCTCCGGGACAGGGATATAGATACGCAGTATTTT,CASSLLRDRDIDTQYF
NA,TRBD2,TRBJ2-3,TRBV10-2,TGCGCCAGCAGGCGGACTAGCGCCGCAGATACGCAGTATTTT,CASRRTSAADTQYF
NA,NA,TRBJ2-5,TRBV7-9,TGTGCCAGCAGCTTTTTGTCGGGGGTCCCAGGAGAGACCCAGTACTTC,CASSFLSGVPGETQYF
NA,NA,TRBJ2-7,TRBV29-1,TGCAGCGTTATCCCCCCTCTCCTCGGCGAGCAGTACTTC,CSVIPPLLGEQYF
NA,NA,TRBJ2-2,TRBV4-3,TGCGCCAGCAGCCAAGACAGGAACACCGGGGAGCTGTTTTTT,CASSQDRNTGELFF
NA,TRBD1,TRBJ2-3,TRBV7-9,TGTGCCAGCAGCTTAGCAGGGACAGACTTCTTGCAGTATTTT,CASSLAGTDFLQYF
NA,NA,TRBJ2-2,TRBV11-3,TGTGCCAGCAGCTTATATAACCCAATGAGGAAAGGGGAGCTGTTTTTT,CASSLYNPMRKGELFF
many,NA,TRBJ2-5,TRBV29-1,TGCAGCGTTGATAGGGCAGGGCTAGAGACCCAGTACTTC,CSVDRAGLETQYF
few,NA,TRBJ2-5,TRBV7-7,TGTGCTAGCAGCCCCTCTAGTCGGGAGACCCAGTACTTC,CASSPSSRETQYF
few,NA,TRBJ1-2,TRBV28,TGTGCCAGCAGTACTAGGGGCGGCTATGGCTACACCTTC,CASSTRGGYGYTF
few,NA,TRBJ1-2,TRBV30,TGTGCCTGGAGTGCTCTATATGGCTACACCTTC,CAWSALYGYTF
NA,TRBD1,TRBJ2-5,TRBV9,TGTGCCAGCAGCCCGACAGGGGGCCCTCAAGAGACCCAGTACTTC,CASSPTGGPQETQYF
NA,NA,TRBJ2-1,TRBV7-2,TGTGCCAGCAGCTTAGTCGCGAGTGAAGGAAATGAGCAGTTCTTC,CASSLVASEGNEQFF
NA,NA,TRBJ1-5,TRBV29-1,TGCAGCGTACAGGGAAATAGCAATCAGCCCCAGCATTTT,CSVQGNSNQPQHF
few,NA,TRBJ1-2,TRBV4-3,TGCGCCAGCAGCCAAGTTCTAGACGGGAACTATGGCTACACCTTC,CASSQVLDGNYGYTF
many,NA,TRBJ2-7,TRBV7-9,TGTGCCAGCAGCCCCGCCGGCCTCTCCTACGAGCAGTACTTC,CASSPAGLSYEQYF
few,NA,TRBJ2-5,TRBV7-2,TGTGCCAGCAGCCCACGGACCGTCCTGATGGCCCAGTACTTC,CASSPRTVLMAQYF
NA,TRBD1,TRBJ2-3,TRBV7-2,TGTGCCAGCAGCCCTCAGGACAGGGGGCTCCCAGATACGCAGTATTTT,CASSPQDRGLPDTQYF
few,NA,TRBJ1-5,TRBV30,TGTGCCTGGAGTGGACAGGTCAATCAGCCCCAGCATTTT,CAWSGQVNQPQHF
few,NA,TRBJ2-5,TRBV5-1,TGCGCCAGCAGCTTCGGGCAGGCCCAAGAGACCCAGTACTTC,CASSFGQAQETQYF
NA,TRBD1,TRBJ2-5,TRBV18,TGTGCCAGCTCCGACAGGGTGCAAGAGACCCAGTACTTC,CASSDRVQETQYF